The TCR beta chain described here comes from a study of T-cell memory formation after mild COVID-19. Study-level findings and limits: Pre-infection memory showed some responding clones, and this suggested that cross-reactive memory joined. For contracting clones, CD4+ ones sat mainly in CM and EM, CD8+ in EMRA.

Employing constant-segment primers, 5'RACE generated TCR alpha and TCR beta cDNA libraries bearing sample barcodes and UMIs. TCRdb reprocessed the 5' RACE reads with MiXCR, giving one entry per CDR3 protein. The sample lists some 180,000 distinct CDR3 sequences; 18% were seen once. Notes on this clonotype: The antigen remains undetermined.

The sequence was collected from a man between 18 and 29 years old who had mild COVID-19 (a few samples of this study predate the infection). Cell type and time point are not known. Sequenced sample: PBMCs or a T cell subset sorted from them (not recorded which).

CDR3 nucleotides: TGCGCCAGCAGCCCGGTAACAGGGGGCCAAGAGACCCAGTACTTC. Protein sequence: CASSPVTGGQETQYF. The chain joins TRBV5-1 to TRBJ2-5, with TRBD1 matching 8 bases. The germline CDR1 and CDR2 sequences are SGHRS and YFSETQ. CDR3 length equals 15 residues. Trimming removed 4 bases from V and 1 base from J; junction bases left unmatched: 6. Using reference TRBV5-1 and TRBJ2-5 for the parts outside the CDR3, the full variable domain is KAGVTQTPRYLIKTRGQQVTLSCSPISGHRSVSWYQQTPGQGLQFLFEYFSETQRNKGNFPGRFSGRQFSNSRSEMNVSTLELGDSALYLCASSPVTGGQETQYFGPGTRLLVL.